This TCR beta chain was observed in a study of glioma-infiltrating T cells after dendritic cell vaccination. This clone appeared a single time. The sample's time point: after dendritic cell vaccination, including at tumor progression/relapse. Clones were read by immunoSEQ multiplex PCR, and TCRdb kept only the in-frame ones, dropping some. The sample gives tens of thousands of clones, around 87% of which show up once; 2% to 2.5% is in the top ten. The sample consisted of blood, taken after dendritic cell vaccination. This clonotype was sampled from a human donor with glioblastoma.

The CDR3 sequence is CASSLGHANQPQHF. CDR3 DNA sequence: TGCGCCAGCAGCTTGGGACACGCCAATCAGCCCCAGCATTTT. The chain has TRBV5-1 and TRBJ1-5; D remains ambiguous. Trimming shortened V by 0 bases and J by 3 bases, and 7 bases separated the two germline ends. Germline CDR1 is SGHRS and CDR2 is YFSETQ. CDR3 length: 14 residues.